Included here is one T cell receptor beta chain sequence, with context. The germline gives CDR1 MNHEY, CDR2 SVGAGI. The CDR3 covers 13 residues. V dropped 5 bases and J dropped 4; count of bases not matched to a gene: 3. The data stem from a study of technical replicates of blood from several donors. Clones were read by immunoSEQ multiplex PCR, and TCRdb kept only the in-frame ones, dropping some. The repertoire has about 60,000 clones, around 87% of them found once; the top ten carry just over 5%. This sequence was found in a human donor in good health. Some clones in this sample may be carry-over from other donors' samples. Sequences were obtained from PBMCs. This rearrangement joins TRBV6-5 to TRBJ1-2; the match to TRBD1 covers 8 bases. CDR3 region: CASSVTGGYGYTF. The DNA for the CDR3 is TGTGCCAGCAGTGTAACAGGGGGCTATGGCTACACCTTC.